The rows below give T cell receptor beta chains drawn from one sample of a study of T cell responses to AZD1222 COVID-19 vaccine. Here immunoSEQ multiplex PCR was the method, and the copy in TCRdb shows in-frame clones only, minus some. The sample includes roughly 93,000 clones, roughly 87% of them seen just once. The sample here was peripheral blood, taken 28 days after the second AZD1222 dose. The receptors here all came from an adult who received the AZD1222 COVID-19 vaccine. Each CDR3 is given with its conserved first and last residue. The order of the fields is V gene, clone size, J gene, CDR3 length, D gene, CDR3 protein, CDR3 DNA. A D gene is named only where the DNA matches it firmly. Not every row has a clone size; where given, it reads once, few, many or a size class.

>TRBV11-3|.|TRBJ2-5|17|TRBD1
CASSLGDRGPLQETQYF
TGTGCCAGCAGCTTAGGGGACAGGGGGCCCCTCCAAGAGACCCAGTACTTC
>TRBV6-4|.|TRBJ2-1|19|.
CASSTPGGLAGKPKNEQFF
TGTGCCAGCAGTACCCCCGGGGGCCTGGCGGGGAAACCAAAAAATGAGCAGTTCTTC
>TRBV5-1|.|TRBJ1-4|15|.
CASRVTLVGEGELFF
TGCGCCAGCCGTGTAACCCTGGTCGGGGAGGGGGAACTGTTTTTT
>TRBV10-3|.|TRBJ1-2|15|TRBD1
CAISEEQGALFGYTF
TGTGCCATCAGTGAGGAACAGGGGGCCCTTTTTGGCTACACCTTC
>TRBV2|.|TRBJ2-7|14|.
CASNQVPPLHEQYF
TGTGCCAGCAACCAGGTTCCTCCTTTGCACGAGCAGTACTTC
>TRBV7-9|once|TRBJ2-7|15|.
CASSWDLSPDFEQYF
TGTGCCAGCAGCTGGGACTTGTCACCGGACTTCGAGCAGTACTTC
>TRBV6-2/TRBV6-3|once|TRBJ1-5|14|.
CASSYGSVYQPQHF
TGTGCCAGCAGTTATGGCAGCGTATATCAGCCCCAGCATTTT
>TRBV7-9|.|TRBJ2-1|17|.
CASSLRPGTFSYNEQFF
TGTGCCAGCAGCCTGAGACCCGGGACATTCTCCTACAATGAGCAGTTCTTC
>TRBV4-2|.|TRBJ2-2|15|TRBD2
CASSQVAGGPGELFF
TGTGCCAGCAGCCAAGTAGCGGGGGGGCCCGGGGAGCTGTTTTTT
>TRBV10-3|.|TRBJ2-3|16|TRBD2
CAISEMPSGSTDTQYF
TGTGCCATCAGTGAGATGCCTAGCGGAAGCACAGATACGCAGTATTTT
>TRBV4-1|.|TRBJ2-1|19|TRBD2
CASSQDSHHPGGVYNEQFF
TGCGCCAGCAGCCAAGATTCACACCACCCGGGGGGGGTCTACAATGAGCAGTTCTTC
>TRBV6-5|.|TRBJ1-1|13|TRBD1
CASRRQGNTEAFF
TGTGCCAGCAGGAGACAGGGGAACACTGAAGCTTTCTTT
>TRBV18|.|TRBJ1-2|13|.
CASSPVGEVGYTF
TGTGCCAGCTCACCAGTAGGGGAAGTTGGCTACACCTTC
>TRBV5-4|.|TRBJ2-3|14|.
CASSLVTGTDTQYF
TGTGCCAGCAGCTTGGTAACGGGCACAGATACGCAGTATTTT
>TRBV14|.|TRBJ2-3|15|.
CASSQEGGPTDTQYF
TGTGCCAGCAGCCAAGAGGGCGGGCCGACAGATACGCAGTATTTT
>TRBV19|.|TRBJ2-6|15|.
CASSTTVTGANVLTF
TGTGCCAGTAGTACCACAGTTACTGGGGCCAACGTCCTGACTTTC
>TRBV2|once|TRBJ1-5|15|TRBD1
CASRKRGHGNQPQHF
TGTGCCAGCAGAAAAAGGGGGCACGGCAATCAGCCCCAGCATTTT
>TRBV7-9|.|TRBJ2-1|13|.
CASSYPPSNEQFF
TGTGCCAGCAGCTACCCCCCTAGCAATGAGCAGTTCTTC
>TRBV25-1|.|TRBJ2-6|16|TRBD1
CASSRTGGSGANVLTF
TGTGCCAGCAGCCGGACAGGGGGCTCTGGGGCCAACGTCCTGACTTTC
>TRBV19|.|TRBJ1-2|14|.
CASSIGISNYGYTF
TGTGCCAGTAGTATTGGGATCAGTAACTATGGCTACACCTTC
>TRBV6-5|.|TRBJ2-5|14|.
CASSYKGFQETQYF
TGTGCCAGCAGTTACAAGGGGTTTCAAGAGACCCAGTACTTC
>TRBV5-6|.|TRBJ2-3|15|.
CASSLEDLYTDTQYF
TGTGCCAGCAGCTTGGAGGACCTCTACACAGATACGCAGTATTTT
>TRBV4-1|.|TRBJ1-4|13|.
CASSQILNEKLFF
TGCGCCAGCAGCCAAATCCTCAATGAAAAACTGTTTTTT
>TRBV19|.|TRBJ1-6|15|.
CASSIGPSTSSPLHF
TGTGCCAGTAGTATAGGACCATCGACTAGTTCACCCCTCCACTTT
>TRBV19|.|TRBJ1-2|17|.
CASKYGERGQGTYGYTF
TGTGCCAGTAAATATGGAGAGCGGGGGCAGGGTACTTACGGCTACACCTTC
>TRBV7-9|.|TRBJ1-2|14|.
CASSRFQGADGYTF
TGTGCCAGCAGCCGATTTCAAGGGGCGGATGGCTACACCTTC
>TRBV7-3|once|TRBJ2-6|19|TRBD2
CASSLFAGGPTSGANVLTF
TGTGCCAGCAGCTTATTCGCGGGGGGCCCTACCTCTGGGGCCAACGTCCTGACTTTC
>TRBV10-1|.|TRBJ2-7|14|.
CASSELRRVYEQYF
TGCGCCAGCAGTGAACTTCGGAGAGTATACGAGCAGTACTTC
>TRBV11-2|.|TRBJ2-3|15|TRBD2
CASNFSGMSTDTQYF
TGTGCCAGCAACTTTAGCGGGATGAGCACAGATACGCAGTATTTT
>TRBV5-1|.|TRBJ1-1|15|.
CASSGLDRMNTEAFF
TGCGCCAGCAGCGGATTAGACAGGATGAACACTGAAGCTTTCTTT
>TRBV10-2|.|TRBJ1-4|13|.
CASSDPNTGILFF
TGCGCCAGCAGTGACCCTAATACAGGGATTCTTTTTTTT
>TRBV28|once|TRBJ2-5|10|.
CASSRETQYF
TGTGCCAGCAGTAGGGAGACCCAGTACTTC
>TRBV2|.|TRBJ1-6|15|.
CASTNRRADNSPLHF
TGTGCCAGCACCAACAGACGTGCGGATAATTCACCCCTCCACTTT
>TRBV7-2|once|TRBJ1-2|14|.
CASSLGEAFYGYTF
TGTGCCAGCAGCTTAGGGGAAGCGTTCTATGGCTACACCTTC
>TRBV5-4|few|TRBJ2-6|18|.
CASSADPGRGSGANVLTF
TGTGCCAGCAGCGCAGACCCGGGCAGAGGCTCTGGGGCCAACGTCCTGACTTTC
>TRBV24-1|.|TRBJ1-5|21|.
CATSDFRNRLGIFFSNQPQHF
TGTGCCACCAGTGATTTCCGGAATCGACTTGGAATTTTTTTCAGCAATCAGCCCCAGCATTTT
>TRBV27|.|TRBJ2-2|14|TRBD2
CASRRGRNTGELFF
TGTGCCAGCAGGCGGGGGAGGAACACCGGGGAGCTGTTTTTT
>TRBV4-1|.|TRBJ1-2|18|TRBD1
CASSQPWDRGTHNYGYTF
TGCGCCAGCAGCCAACCTTGGGACAGGGGGACTCATAACTATGGCTACACCTTC
>TRBV27|once|TRBJ1-6|13|TRBD1
CASSFDRGAPLHF
TGTGCCAGCAGTTTCGACAGGGGGGCACCCCTCCACTTT
>TRBV28|once|TRBJ1-5|14|.
CASSSGQAPQPQHF
TGTGCCAGCAGTTCCGGACAAGCGCCCCAGCCCCAGCATTTT
>TRBV5-1|.|TRBJ2-7|13|.
CASSLAGSYEQYF
TGCGCCAGCAGCTTGGCGGGGTCGTACGAGCAGTACTTC
>TRBV27|.|TRBJ1-6|16|.
CASSSPGEGLNSPLHF
TGTGCCAGCAGTTCCCCGGGGGAGGGATTAAATTCACCCCTCCACTTT
>TRBV3-1/TRBV3-2|.|TRBJ2-1|17|TRBD1
CASSQDVGTGVWYEQFF
TGTGCCAGCAGCCAAGATGTCGGGACAGGGGTTTGGTATGAGCAGTTCTTC
>TRBV7-3|.|TRBJ2-2|16|.
CASSPTGRTTTGELFF
TGTGCCAGCAGCCCCACGGGAAGGACGACTACCGGGGAGCTGTTTTTT
>TRBV10-3|.|TRBJ2-3|11|TRBD2
CATAGADTQYF
TGTGCCACGGCGGGGGCAGATACGCAGTATTTT
>TRBV9|.|TRBJ2-3|18|TRBD2
CASSPGLAGGITTDTQYF
TGTGCCAGCAGCCCTGGACTAGCGGGGGGGATCACCACAGATACGCAGTATTTT
>TRBV10-2|.|TRBJ1-2|13|TRBD1
CATGTDYNYGYTF
TGCGCCACAGGGACAGACTATAACTATGGCTACACCTTC
>TRBV15|once|TRBJ1-2|15|.
CATSRPGEGFSGYTF
TGTGCCACCAGCAGACCCGGGGAGGGTTTTAGTGGCTACACCTTC
>TRBV6-2/TRBV6-3|once|TRBJ2-1|15|TRBD2
CASSYLLAGGPEQFF
TGTGCCAGCAGTTACTTGCTAGCGGGGGGACCTGAGCAGTTCTTC
>TRBV11-2|.|TRBJ2-7|12|.
CASSSDGDEQYF
TGTGCCAGCAGTTCAGATGGAGACGAGCAGTACTTC
>TRBV29-1|.|TRBJ2-3|14|TRBD2
CSVEKRGGTDTQYF
TGCAGCGTTGAGAAGCGGGGGGGCACAGATACGCAGTATTTT
>TRBV27|few|TRBJ2-7|17|TRBD2
CASRADGGRPKAYEQYF
TGTGCCAGCAGAGCGGACGGGGGGAGGCCCAAAGCCTACGAGCAGTACTTC